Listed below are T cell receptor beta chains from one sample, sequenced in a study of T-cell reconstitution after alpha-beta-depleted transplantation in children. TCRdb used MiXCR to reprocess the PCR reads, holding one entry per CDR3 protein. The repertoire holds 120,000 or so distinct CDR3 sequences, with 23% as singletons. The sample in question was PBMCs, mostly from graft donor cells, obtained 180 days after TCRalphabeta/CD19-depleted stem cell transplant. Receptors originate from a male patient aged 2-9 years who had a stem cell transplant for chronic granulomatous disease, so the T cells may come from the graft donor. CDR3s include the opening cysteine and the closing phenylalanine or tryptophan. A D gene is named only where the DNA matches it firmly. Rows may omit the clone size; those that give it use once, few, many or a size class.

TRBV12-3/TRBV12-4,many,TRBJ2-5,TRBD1,TGTGCCAGCGGTACGACAGGGGGAGGAGAGACCCAGTACTTC,CASGTTGGGETQYF
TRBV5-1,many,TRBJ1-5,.,TGCGCCAGCAGGCCAGATCTAGGCAATCAGCCCCAGCATTTT,CASRPDLGNQPQHF
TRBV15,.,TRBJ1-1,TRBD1,TGTGCCACCAGCAGACCGGACAGGCCGAACACTGAAGCTTTCTTT,CATSRPDRPNTEAFF
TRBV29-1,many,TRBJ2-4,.,TGCAGCGTTGAACTAGCCAAAAACATTCAGTACTTC,CSVELAKNIQYF
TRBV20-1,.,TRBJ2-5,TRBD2,TGCAGTGCGGACCTGGGACTAGCGGGAGTCCAAGAGACCCAGTACTTC,CSADLGLAGVQETQYF
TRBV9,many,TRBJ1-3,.,TGTGCCAGCAGCGCCCCCCTCTCTGGAAACACCATATATTTT,CASSAPLSGNTIYF
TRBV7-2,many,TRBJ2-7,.,TGTGCCAGCAGCTTACAGGGTCCCTACGAGCAGTACTTC,CASSLQGPYEQYF
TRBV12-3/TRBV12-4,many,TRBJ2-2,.,TGTGCCAGCAGTGCGTCGAGTTGGGGCACCGGGGAGCTGTTTTTT,CASSASSWGTGELFF
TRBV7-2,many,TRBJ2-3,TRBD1,TGTGCCAGCAGCCAGACAGGGGGCACAGATACGCAGTATTTT,CASSQTGGTDTQYF
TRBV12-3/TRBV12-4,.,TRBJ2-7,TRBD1,TGTGCCAGCAGTCCGACGGGACAGGGAGCCTACGAGCAGTACTTC,CASSPTGQGAYEQYF
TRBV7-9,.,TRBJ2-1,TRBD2,TGTGCCAGCACCGCGGGAGGGGACGGCTACAATGAGCAGTTCTTC,CASTAGGDGYNEQFF
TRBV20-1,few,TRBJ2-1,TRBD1,TGCAGTGCTGAATGGTGGACAGGGCTTAACAATGAGCAGTTCTTC,CSAEWWTGLNNEQFF
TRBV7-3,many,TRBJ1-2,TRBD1,TGTGCCAGCAGCCGGGGACAGGGGAGCTATGGCTACACCTTC,CASSRGQGSYGYTF
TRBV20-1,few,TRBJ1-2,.,TGCAGTGCTAGATTCAGGGCTGGAAACTATGGCTACACCTTC,CSARFRAGNYGYTF
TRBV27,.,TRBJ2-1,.,TGTGCCAGCTCAGAGGCGGGGCCTTACAATGAGCAGTTCTTC,CASSEAGPYNEQFF
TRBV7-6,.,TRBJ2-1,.,TGTGCCAGCAGCCACTCCCTGCGGCAGGGGCCGTACAATGAGCAGTTCTTC,CASSHSLRQGPYNEQFF
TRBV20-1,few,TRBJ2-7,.,TGCAGTGCTGGCGACAGGGAGGGGTCCTACGAGCAGTACTTC,CSAGDREGSYEQYF
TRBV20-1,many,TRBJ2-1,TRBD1,TGCAGTGCTAAGAACGGACAGGGGTGGAACAACAATGAGCAGTTCTTC,CSAKNGQGWNNNEQFF
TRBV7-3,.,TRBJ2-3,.,TGTGCCAGCAGCGAACCTCCGCCGGGACAAAGGCAGTATTTT,CASSEPPPGQRQYF
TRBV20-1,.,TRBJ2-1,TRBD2,TGCAGTGCTAGAAGTAGCGGGAGGGCCAGTGAGCAGTTCTTC,CSARSSGRASEQFF
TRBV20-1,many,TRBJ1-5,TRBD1,TGCAGTGCAGCACAGGGGAGGGATCAGCCCCAGCATTTT,CSAAQGRDQPQHF
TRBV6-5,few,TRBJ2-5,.,TGTGCCAGCAGTTATACAGGATGGCAAGAGACCCAGTACTTC,CASSYTGWQETQYF
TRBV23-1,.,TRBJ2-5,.,TGCGCCAGCAGTCAATCGCCGACTGGACTCCAAGAGACCCAGTACTTC,CASSQSPTGLQETQYF
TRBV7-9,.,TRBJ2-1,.,TGTGCCAGCAGCCCCCCAGGCCCTTACAATGAGCAGTTCTTC,CASSPPGPYNEQFF
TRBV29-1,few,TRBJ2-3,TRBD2,TGCAGCGTCCACGGACTAGCGGGAGGCACAGATACGCAGTATTTT,CSVHGLAGGTDTQYF
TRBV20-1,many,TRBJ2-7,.,TGCAGTGCTAGTAGGGCAGCTCGAGAGCAGTACTTC,CSASRAAREQYF
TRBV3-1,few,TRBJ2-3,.,TGTGCCAGCAGCCAAGAGGCGGGAACTAGCACAGATACGCAGTATTTT,CASSQEAGTSTDTQYF
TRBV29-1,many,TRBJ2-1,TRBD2,TGCAGCGGGTTAGCGGGGACTGCCTACAATGAGCAGTTCTTC,CSGLAGTAYNEQFF
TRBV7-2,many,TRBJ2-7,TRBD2,TGTGCCAGCAGCTTAAGGGGTGGACTAGCCGACAGCTCCTACGAGCAGTACTTC,CASSLRGGLADSSYEQYF
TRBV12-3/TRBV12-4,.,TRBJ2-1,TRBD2,TGTGCCAGCAGTTTACCCCTTACTAGCGGGAGAAGTAATGAGCAGTTCTTC,CASSLPLTSGRSNEQFF
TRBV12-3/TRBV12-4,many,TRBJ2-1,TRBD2,TGTGCCAGCAGTTTTCTAGCGGGATACAATGAGCAGTTCTTC,CASSFLAGYNEQFF
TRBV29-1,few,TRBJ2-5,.,TGCAGCGTTGCAGCGGCCCAAGAGACCCAGTACTTC,CSVAAAQETQYF
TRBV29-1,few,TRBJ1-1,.,TGCAGCGTTAAGGGGTTAATGAACACTGAAGCTTTCTTT,CSVKGLMNTEAFF
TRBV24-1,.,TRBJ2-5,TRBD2,TGTGCCACCAGTGATTTTCCCCGGGAGGAAGAGACCCAGTACTTC,CATSDFPREEETQYF
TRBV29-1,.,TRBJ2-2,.,TGCAGCGTTGGAGGCGCCTCGAACACCGGGGAGCTGTTTTTT,CSVGGASNTGELFF